Shown below are 13 T cell receptor beta chains from a single sample sequenced in a study of cytomegalovirus exposure and HLA in healthy donors (dated by TCRdb to 2017 to 2019). The library relied on the immunoSEQ multiplex PCR assay. A mixture of 60 forward primers for TCR Vbeta segments and 13 reverse primers for TCR Jbeta segments was used in the multiplex PCR. TCRdb retrieved this table from immuneACCESS and kept in-frame rearrangements only. Not all clones are present; in checked studies, unresolved V genes account for under half, and no reason is known for the remainder. This sample holds fewer than 200,000 clones; roughly 80% were observed only once. The top ten constitute roughly 0.5% of the sample. Specimen: PBMCs. These TCRs come from a woman aged 50 to 60 in good health and CMV-seronegative.

The rearrangement links TRBV6-5 to TRBJ1-2; 10 nucleotides agree with TRBD1. V dropped 4 bases and J dropped 4; count of bases not matched to a gene: 6. The CDR3 is made up of 15 amino acids. Germline V gene data show CDR1 as MNHEY and CDR2 as SVGAGI. This chain's CDR3 is CASSSGTGERYGYTF. CDR3 nucleotide sequence: TGTGCCAGCAGTTCCGGGACAGGGGAACGCTATGGCTACACCTTC.

V gene TRBV4-2 combines with J gene TRBJ1-4, with 8 bases identical to TRBD1. The CDR3 is 15 amino acids. V trimming: 2 bases; J trimming: 7 bases; junction bases outside the gene matches: 6. Germline V gives CDR1 LGHNA, CDR2 YNFKEQ. The CDR3 here is CASSQSSGGSEKLFF. The CDR3 DNA is TGTGCCAGCAGCCAAAGTTCAGGGGGCAGTGAAAAACTGTTTTTT.

CDR3 coding DNA: TGCGCCAGCAGCCCTAGACTAGCGGAGGATATCCATGAGCAGTTCTTC. Its protein product is CASSPRLAEDIHEQFF. V and J are TRBV4-1 and TRBJ2-1, with 9 bases matching TRBD2. The CDR3 sequence is 16 residues long. After removal of 4 bases from V and 8 bases from J, the junction contained 12 bases not matched to a gene. Germline V gene lookup returns CDR1 MGHRA and CDR2 YSYEKL.

The CDR3 is CASSFQGASAGELFF. The CDR3, as DNA: TGTGCCAGCAGTTTTCAGGGGGCGAGTGCCGGGGAGCTGTTTTTT. This chain links TRBV27 with TRBJ2-2; 8 bases match TRBD1. Losses at the gene ends were 3 bases for V and 6 bases for J; bases not matched to a gene: 6. The CDR3 has 15 residues. The germline gives CDR1 MNHEY, CDR2 SMNVEV (reference sequence).

The chain carries TRBV28 and TRBJ1-5, with D perhaps matching TRBD1 (6 bases). Germline CDR1 and CDR2: MDHEN and SYDVKM. Trimming left V 2 bases short and J 6 bases short, with 8 bases between. The CDR3 runs to 13 residues. This CDR3 reads CASSLNRVQPQHF. Here the CDR3 DNA reads TGTGCCAGCAGTTTAAACAGGGTTCAGCCCCAGCATTTT.

This clone was detected a few times. This chain joins TRBV5-1 and TRBJ2-7; D uncertain. This CDR3 comprises 16 residues. V was shortened by 0 bases and J by 0 bases, with 13 bases between the two germline ends. CDR1 is SGHRS and CDR2 is YFSETQ in the germline V gene. Written as DNA, the CDR3 is TGCGCCAGCAGCTTGGACGCCACTTTAAGCTCCTACGAGCAGTACTTC. Translation gives CASSLDATLSSYEQYF. Together with reference TRBV5-1 and TRBJ2-7, the CDR3 gives the full variable domain: KAGVTQTPRYLIKTRGQQVTLSCSPISGHRSVSWYQQTPGQGLQFLFEYFSETQRNKGNFPGRFSGRQFSNSRSEMNVSTLELGDSALYLCASSLDATLSSYEQYFGPGTRLTVT.

The count of this clone is one. This chain connects TRBV7-3 to TRBJ2-1; 8 bases are a match to TRBD1. Germline V CDR1 and CDR2: SGHTA, FQGTGA. The junction had 6 bases not matched to a gene; V was cut back by 1 base and J by 4 bases. CDR3 length: 16 amino acids. The CDR3 is CASSLKGTGIYNEQFF. DNA for the CDR3: TGTGCCAGCAGCTTAAAGGGGACAGGAATATACAATGAGCAGTTCTTC.

V gene TRBV29-1 combines with J gene TRBJ1-1; TRBD1 matches at 7 bases. The V gene's germline CDR1 is SQVTM and CDR2 ANQGSEA. Trimming cost V 7 bases and J 0 bases; bases outside gene matches: 5. This CDR3 has 13 amino acids. The CDR3 protein is CSDMGQLNTEAFF. DNA for the CDR3: TGCAGCGACATGGGACAGCTGAACACTGAAGCTTTCTTT.

This clone has just a few counts. This chain joins TRBV27 and TRBJ2-1; TRBD2 matches 8 bases. The CDR3 has 15 amino acids. Germline loops: CDR1 MNHEY, CDR2 SMNVEV (reference sequence). Trimming cost V 6 bases and J 3 bases; bases outside gene matches: 7. The CDR3 nucleotides are TGTGCCAGCAGCCGGGGGGGACCGAACTACAATGAGCAGTTCTTC. This sequence encodes CASSRGGPNYNEQFF.

This clone was found a few times. This sequence joins TRBV9 and TRBJ2-1, with 8 positions matching TRBD1. Germline values: CDR1 SGDLS, CDR2 YYNGEE. V shed 6 bases and J 15 bases; nucleotides not matched to a gene: 17. The CDR3 runs to 14 residues. DNA for the CDR3: TGTGCCAGCACCACCGGGACAGGTGTTCCATGGCTGTTCTTC. Its protein is CASTTGTGVPWLFF.

This chain links TRBV27 with TRBJ1-5, with D perhaps matching TRBD1 (5 bases). The CDR3 is made up of 14 amino acids. The germline gives CDR1 MNHEY, CDR2 SMNVEV (reference sequence). The V end was cut by 8 bases, the J end by 7 bases, with 18 bases between. The CDR3 protein is CASSVQGGGQPQHF. For the CDR3, the DNA is TGTGCCAGCTCCGTCCAGGGAGGTGGGCAGCCCCAGCATTTT.

Points on this clone: Distinct nucleotide sequences in the sample also encode this CDR3. The chain employs TRBV4-2 and TRBJ2-1; 14 positions agree with TRBD2. Germline CDR1 and CDR2: LGHNA and YNFKEQ. With V trimmed by 4 bases and J by 5 bases, 4 bases remained unmatched. The length of the CDR3 is 16 residues. CDR3 nucleotide sequence: TGTGCCAGCAGCCCGAGACTAGCGGGAGGGGACAATGAGCAGTTCTTC. This sequence encodes CASSPRLAGGDNEQFF.

The V gene is TRBV5-8, the J gene TRBJ2-5, with TRBD2 matching 7 bases. The junction had 7 bases not matched to a gene; V was cut back by 2 bases and J by 0 bases. The germline V gene encodes CDR1 SGHTS and CDR2 YDEGEE. The CDR3 sequence is 16 residues long. CDR3 loop: CASSFIRGGNQETQYF. CDR3 nucleotides: TGTGCCAGCAGCTTTATACGCGGGGGTAACCAAGAGACCCAGTACTTC. The entire variable domain, with the rest obtained from reference TRBV5-8 and TRBJ2-5, is as follows: EAGVTQSPTHLIKTRGQQATLRCSPISGHTSVYWYQQALGLGLQFLLWYDEGEERNRGNFPPRFSGRQFPNYSSELNVNALELEDSALYLCASSFIRGGNQETQYFGPGTRLLVL.